This T cell receptor (beta chain) comes out of a study of beta chain features in type 1 diabetes (dated by TCRdb to 2016 to 2019). About the investigation overall: Mean age, gender distribution, total cell number and subset yield did not differ between patients and healthy donors. A total of 85 million to 140 million sorted cells were examined across all samples, and the number of cells per subset was strongly correlated with RNA yield. The study compared the TCRB repertoires of sorted circulating CD4+ T cell subsets in recently diagnosed type 1 diabetes patients with those in matched healthy donors. Naive and central memory subsets were obtained from all 28 donors, but regulatory and stem cell-like memory subsets were isolated from only 8 patients and roughly eight healthy donors.

Overall study results and their limits: The naive, central memory and regulatory TCRB repertoires appeared to resemble one another more closely among patients than among healthy donors. Because cDNA was sequenced instead of genomic DNA, activated cells with high expression could be over-represented, although the groups did not differ in activation or CD3 levels. HLA sub-analyses involved small numbers of individuals, so any influence of HLA type on TCRB rearrangement remained unresolved. Shorter templates might be favored by PCR, yet because patient and control samples were amplified and corrected together, any such skew would affect both groups equally. At VDJ recombination sites, type 1 diabetes patients had fewer insertions and more deleted nucleotides, which implies abnormalities in thymic rearrangement. Type 1 diabetes patients showed a moderate but significant shortening of TCRB CDR3 length in all four CD4+ subsets.

This clone was seen only a few times. Its recognized antigen is unknown. Per-base quality was not reported, and no clone a single base away is much larger than it. Each donor gave one peripheral blood draw, averaging roughly 0.11 L, which was collected into heparinised tubes. Naive, central memory, regulatory and stem cell-like memory CD4+ T cells were sorted on a BD FACSAria II using a panel including CD45RO, CCR7, CD25, CD127, CD95 and CD27. Every sorted population had a purity above 95%. PBMCs were separated immediately by Lymphoprep density gradient centrifugation and were stained directly, without being cultured. Samples were stained and sorted in pairs, with one healthy donor and one patient per experiment, so that batch effects were minimized. The entire isolated RNA was reverse transcribed using the High Capacity cDNA Reverse Transcription Kit, and thus expressed TCRB transcripts were sequenced. Deep immunoSEQ sequencing was applied to naive, central memory and regulatory T cell samples, giving an average of about 3.6 million total reads per sample. Sorted cells were lysed in RLT buffer and RNA was extracted with DNase-treated RNeasy Micro or Mini kits, depending on cell number. To prevent cross-contamination, every cell subset was processed on its own, while patient and healthy donor samples were processed together. Using the immunoSEQ multiplex PCR, TCRB sequences were amplified from cDNA into 87-bp fragments spanning the CDR3 region. Sequencing of the amplicons was performed on the Illumina HiSeq platform. The paper's data handling went like this. Synthetic template baselines were used to correct PCR bias computationally, reads within Hamming distance 2 were collapsed together, and singletons that could not be merged were discarded. By aligning reads against IMGT, V, D and J genes, CDR3 length, and insertions or deletions at six rearrangement sites were assigned. Within each subset, clonotype counts were normalized to sorted cell number, after which true diversity and Gini coefficients were computed with the tcR R package. The overlap coefficient, calculated on TCRB nucleotide sequences, was used to quantify repertoire sharing. Imported from immuneACCESS, the table was reduced by TCRdb to in-frame sequences with V and J called. These copies leave out some clones; in studies compared against another copy, an unresolved V gene accounts for under half, and the cause of the remainder is not known. The V and J calls and clone size were taken over from that table, and D and trimming were inferred from the DNA. A total of 150,000 to 190,000 clones appear in this sample, 11% of them only once. About 2% of the sample is taken by the ten largest.

Input material: central memory CD4+ T cells from blood. The receptor was isolated from a man between 18 and 35 years old in good health.

The CDR3 is CASPIRNTDTQYF. The DNA reads TGTGCCAGCCCCATCCGAAACACAGATACGCAGTATTTT. Recombination joined TRBV7-2 with TRBJ2-3, with the D gene call left open. CDR1 and CDR2 (SGHTA, FQGNSA) derive from the germline V gene. The CDR3 numbers 13 residues from cysteine through phenylalanine. The entry retains the CDR3 DNA only, 39 bases that are in frame from base 1. V and J lose 8 bases and 2 bases, and a span of 11 bases separates them.